A selection of T cell receptor beta chains follows, all from one sample in a study of OX40 agonist ivuxolimab in advanced cancers. Sequencing used immunoSEQ multiplex PCR; TCRdb keeps in-frame clones, though not all of them. The profile shows 45,000 to 65,000 clones, approximately 80% of them singletons. The sequences come from CD4+ or CD8+ T cells sorted from blood, collected in a trial of the OX40 agonist ivuxolimab. All receptors derive from an adult with an advanced solid tumor such as melanoma, head and neck, liver or kidney cancer. Both conserved end residues are part of each CDR3. D genes are given only for firm matches. Size tells how often a clone was seen (once, few, many) or the class of an expanded clone, and some rows leave it out.

clone size: NA; V gene: TRBV5-1; J gene: TRBJ2-5; D gene: NA; CDR3 DNA: TGCGCCAGCAGCCCTAGGACAGCTCAAGAGACCCAGTACTTC; CDR3 protein: CASSPRTAQETQYF
clone size: once; V gene: TRBV28; J gene: TRBJ1-2; D gene: NA; CDR3 DNA: TGTGCCAGTCGTCTTCAGGGAGATCTCGGCTACACCTTC; CDR3 protein: CASRLQGDLGYTF
clone size: NA; V gene: TRBV5-1; J gene: TRBJ1-4; D gene: NA; CDR3 DNA: TGCGCCAGCAGCTTGGAATTGGACGTAAATGAAAAACTGTTTTTT; CDR3 protein: CASSLELDVNEKLFF
clone size: once; V gene: TRBV5-1; J gene: TRBJ2-1; D gene: TRBD1; CDR3 DNA: TGCGCCAGCAGCGGAGTGGGGACAGGAGAATACAATGAGCAGTTCTTC; CDR3 protein: CASSGVGTGEYNEQFF
clone size: NA; V gene: TRBV15; J gene: TRBJ2-2; D gene: NA; CDR3 DNA: TGTGCCACCAGCAGTCCCACAGTCCCTGGACAGCCAAACACCGGGGAGCTGTTTTTT; CDR3 protein: CATSSPTVPGQPNTGELFF
clone size: once; V gene: TRBV28; J gene: TRBJ2-7; D gene: NA; CDR3 DNA: TGTGCCAGCAGCCCACGAGGACACCCGAGCTCCTACGAGCAGTACTTC; CDR3 protein: CASSPRGHPSSYEQYF
clone size: NA; V gene: TRBV7-6; J gene: TRBJ2-7; D gene: NA; CDR3 DNA: TGTGCCAGCAGCGAAAACAGGGCTTCCTACGAGCAGTACTTC; CDR3 protein: CASSENRASYEQYF
clone size: NA; V gene: TRBV9; J gene: TRBJ2-1; D gene: TRBD2; CDR3 DNA: TGTGCCAGCAGCGTAGGGACGGCGGGGGATGAGCAGTTCTTC; CDR3 protein: CASSVGTAGDEQFF
clone size: NA; V gene: TRBV11-2; J gene: TRBJ1-4; D gene: TRBD1; CDR3 DNA: TGTGCCAGCAGCTTTGACAGGGGAACTAATGAAAAACTGTTTTTT; CDR3 protein: CASSFDRGTNEKLFF
clone size: NA; V gene: TRBV7-3; J gene: TRBJ2-3; D gene: NA; CDR3 DNA: TGTGCCAGCAGCGTAGAGCGGCGACGAGAGGGAGATACGCAGTATTTT; CDR3 protein: CASSVERRREGDTQYF
clone size: NA; V gene: TRBV2; J gene: TRBJ2-5; D gene: TRBD2; CDR3 DNA: TGTGCCAGCAGTTCCTCCGGGACTACTGAGACCCAGTACTTC; CDR3 protein: CASSSSGTTETQYF
clone size: NA; V gene: TRBV29-1; J gene: TRBJ2-1; D gene: TRBD2; CDR3 DNA: TGCAGCGCCCGGACTAGCGGGGGGGCATCGGGGAATGAGCAGTTCTTC; CDR3 protein: CSARTSGGASGNEQFF
clone size: NA; V gene: TRBV25-1; J gene: TRBJ1-1; D gene: NA; CDR3 DNA: TGTGCCAGCAATAGAGGTGGGAACAGCGAAGCTTTCTTT; CDR3 protein: CASNRGGNSEAFF
clone size: NA; V gene: TRBV6-6; J gene: TRBJ1-6; D gene: TRBD1; CDR3 DNA: TGTGCCAGCAGTTACTCTACAGGGGCCTATAATTCACCCCTCCACTTT; CDR3 protein: CASSYSTGAYNSPLHF